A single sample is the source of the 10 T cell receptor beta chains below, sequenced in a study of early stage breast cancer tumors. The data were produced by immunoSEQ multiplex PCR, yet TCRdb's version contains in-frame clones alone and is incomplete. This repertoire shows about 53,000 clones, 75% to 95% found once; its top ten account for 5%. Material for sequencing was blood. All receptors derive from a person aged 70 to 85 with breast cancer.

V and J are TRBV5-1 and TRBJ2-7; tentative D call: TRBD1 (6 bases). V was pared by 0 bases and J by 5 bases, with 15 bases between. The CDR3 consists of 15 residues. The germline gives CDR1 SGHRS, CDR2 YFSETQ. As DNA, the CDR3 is TGCGCCAGCAGCTTGGTACCCAGGGGTGGGAACGAGCAGTACTTC. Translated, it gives CASSLVPRGGNEQYF.

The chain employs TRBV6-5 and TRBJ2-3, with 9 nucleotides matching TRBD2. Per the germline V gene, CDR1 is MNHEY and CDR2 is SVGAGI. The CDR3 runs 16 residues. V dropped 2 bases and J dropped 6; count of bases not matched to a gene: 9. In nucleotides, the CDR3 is TGTGCCAGCAGTTACGGTGGTAGCGGGGGTGCCGATACGCAGTATTTT. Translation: CASSYGGSGGADTQYF.

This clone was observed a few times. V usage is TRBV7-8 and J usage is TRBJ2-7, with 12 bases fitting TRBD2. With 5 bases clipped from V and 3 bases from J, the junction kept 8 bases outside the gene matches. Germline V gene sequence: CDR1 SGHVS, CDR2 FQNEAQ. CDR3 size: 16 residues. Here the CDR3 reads CASSHKATSGGYEQYF. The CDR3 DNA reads TGTGCCAGCAGCCACAAAGCGACTAGCGGGGGCTACGAGCAGTACTTC. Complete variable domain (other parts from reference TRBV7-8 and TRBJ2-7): GAGVSQSPRYKVAKRGQDVALRCDPISGHVSLFWYQQALGQGPEFLTYFQNEAQLDKSGLPSDRFFAERPEGSVSTLKIQRTQQEDSAVYLCASSHKATSGGYEQYFGPGTRLTVT.

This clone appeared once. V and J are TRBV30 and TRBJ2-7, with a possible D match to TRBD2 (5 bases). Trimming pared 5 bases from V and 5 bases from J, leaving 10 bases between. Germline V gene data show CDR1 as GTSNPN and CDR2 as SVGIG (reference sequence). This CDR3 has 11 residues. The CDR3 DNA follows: TGTGCCTGGCGGGGTCGGGACGAGCAGTACTTC. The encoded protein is CAWRGRDEQYF. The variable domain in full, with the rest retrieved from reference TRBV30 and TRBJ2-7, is SQTIHQWPATLVQPVGSPLSLECTVEGTSNPNLYWYRQAAGRGLQLLFYSVGIGQISSEVPQNLSASRPQDRQFILSSKKLLLSDSGFYLCAWRGRDEQYFGPGTRLTVT.

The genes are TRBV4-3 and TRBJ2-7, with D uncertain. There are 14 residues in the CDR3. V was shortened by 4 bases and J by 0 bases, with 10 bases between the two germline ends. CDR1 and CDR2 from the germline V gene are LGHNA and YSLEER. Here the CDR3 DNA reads TGCGCCAGCAGCCGCAAACAGAGCTCCTACGAGCAGTACTTC. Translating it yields CASSRKQSSYEQYF.

The CDR3 DNA reads TGTGCCATCAGTGGGGTTTTGAGGCGGGGTGGGGAGCAGTACTTC. This codes for CAISGVLRRGGEQYF. The J gene is TRBJ2-7, the V gene TRBV10-3; D is perhaps TRBD2 (6 bases). The CDR3 is 15 residues long. V was clipped by 4 bases and J by 7 bases, with 20 bases between them. CDR1 and CDR2 (germline): ENHRY, SYGVKD.

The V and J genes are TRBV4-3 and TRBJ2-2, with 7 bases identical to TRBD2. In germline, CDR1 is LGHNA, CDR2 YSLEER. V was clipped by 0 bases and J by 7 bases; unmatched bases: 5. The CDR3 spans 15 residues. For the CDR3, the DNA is TGCGCCAGCAGCCAAGACCAGCGGGGATACGGGGAGCTGTTTTTT. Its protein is CASSQDQRGYGELFF.

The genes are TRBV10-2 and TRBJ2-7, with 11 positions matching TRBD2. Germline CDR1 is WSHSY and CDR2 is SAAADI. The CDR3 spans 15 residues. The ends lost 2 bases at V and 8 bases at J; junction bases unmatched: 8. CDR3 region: CASSEPQTSGVKQYF. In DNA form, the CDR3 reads TGCGCCAGCAGTGAGCCTCAGACTAGCGGGGTAAAGCAGTACTTC.

The CDR3 reads CASSRAVAEYNEQFF. The CDR3 nucleotides read TGTGCCAGCAGTCGAGCGGTAGCGGAATACAATGAGCAGTTCTTC. The chain links TRBV25-1 to TRBJ2-1, with a weak D call TRBD2 (6 bases). Between the trimmed V and J ends, which lost 5 bases and 4 bases, there was a span of 15 bases. The CDR3 totals 15 residues. In germline, CDR1 is MGHDK, CDR2 SYGVNS.

The CDR3 here is CASSTQGARAFF. CDR3 nucleotides: TGTGCCAGCAGTACTCAGGGGGCGCGAGCTTTCTTT. V usage is TRBV28 and J usage is TRBJ1-1, with TRBD1 identical over 8 bases. J was trimmed by 10 bases and V by 5 bases; bases with no gene match: 6. The length of the CDR3 is 12 residues. The germline CDR1 and CDR2 sequences are MDHEN and SYDVKM.